The 27 T cell receptor beta chains below were found in one sample sequenced in a study of CXCR3-negative and CXCR3-positive naive CD8 T cells. Study observations and caveats: TRB CDR3 hydrophobicity was greater in CXCR3-positive naive cells than in CXCR3-negative naive cells.

Antigens of these TCRs are unknown. UMI-labeled 5' RACE TRB cDNA libraries were prepared from the cells. TCRdb re-called the 5' RACE reads and shows each CDR3 protein once, DNA omitted. Its listing shows under 6,000 distinct CDR3 sequences. Specimen: naive CXCR3+ CD8+ T cells from blood. Subset of the sample: CD45RO-CCR7+CD27+CD95- naive CD8+ T cells expressing CXCR3 (TNR3+). Receptors were obtained from a human donor in good health. Some clones in this sample may be carry-over from other donors' samples.

This clonotype counts as medium-sized by frequency. The V and J genes are TRBV29-1 and TRBJ2-1; TCRdb selects TRBD2, and the lack of DNA leaves this call unchecked. The CDR3 loop spans 14 amino acids. CDR1 is SQVTM, CDR2 ANQGSEA, per germline. This CDR3 is CSVQLAGGYNEQFF.

Frequency places this clonotype as medium-sized. The chain recombines TRBV4-2 with TRBJ1-3; the TCRdb call, TRBD1, lacks DNA for checking. The CDR3 totals 17 residues. Germline V CDR1 and CDR2: LGHNA, YNFKEQ. The CDR3 loop is CASSQPAQGTSGNTIYF.

The rearrangement joins TRBV6-2 or TRBV6-3 to TRBJ1-3. Looked up from germline, CDR1 is MNHEY and CDR2 is SVGEGT. The CDR3 is made up of 18 amino acids. The CDR3 region is CASRQTGTLGTDGNTIYF.

This chain connects TRBV12-3 or TRBV12-4 to TRBJ2-7; TCRdb's assignment of TRBD2 cannot be checked, as there is no DNA. The CDR3 is 16 amino acids. CDR3 sequence reads: CASSSAGSGGAEEQYF.

Judged by frequency, this clonotype is medium-sized. The rearrangement joins TRBV2 to TRBJ1-2. Germline CDR1 is SNHLY and CDR2 is FYNNEI. CDR3 length: 15 amino acids. This chain's CDR3 is CASSVREVKSGGYTF.

The chain uses TRBV7-2 and TRBJ2-1; the D gene TCRdb calls, TRBD2, cannot be checked with no DNA. CDR3 length: 15 residues. Germline loops: CDR1 SGHTA, CDR2 FQGNSA. The CDR3: CASSPPAAGADEQFF.

J is TRBJ2-3 and V is TRBV29-1. The CDR3 is 13 residues long. Per the germline V gene, CDR1 is SQVTM and CDR2 is ANQGSEA. CDR3 in amino acids: CSVAMASTDTQYF.

By frequency, this clonotype is medium-sized. The rearrangement links TRBV29-1 to TRBJ2-7; as DNA is missing, the TRBD2 call by TCRdb cannot be tested. The CDR3 is 13 amino acids. Germline CDR1 SQVTM, CDR2 ANQGSEA. CDR3: CSVRLAGFYEQYF.

The chain links TRBV11-2 to TRBJ2-2. The CDR3 is made up of 16 amino acids. Germline V gene lookup returns CDR1 SGHAT and CDR2 FQNNGV. The CDR3 loop reads CASSLDQTSNTGELFF.

Judged by frequency, this clonotype is medium-sized. This chain uses TRBV29-1 with TRBJ1-4. Germline CDR1 is SQVTM and CDR2 is ANQGSEA. This CDR3 region has 13 residues. The CDR3 here is CSVGRVANEKLFF.

This sequence joins TRBV19 and TRBJ2-7; TCRdb's D call, TRBD1, is unchecked because there is no DNA. CDR1 is LNHDA, CDR2 SQIVND, per germline (reference sequence). This CDR3 is built from 15 residues. The CDR3 sequence is CASSIGPGPLKEQYF.

V gene TRBV4-1 combines with J gene TRBJ2-1; TCRdb reports TRBD2, a call that lacks DNA to check it against. Germline CDR1 is MGHRA and CDR2 is YSYEKL. The CDR3 has 19 amino acids. This CDR3 reads CASSLEDTGLAEIYNEQFF.

This chain links TRBV21-1 with TRBJ1-6; the D gene TCRdb calls, TRBD1, cannot be checked with no DNA. TRBV21-1 is a known pseudogene. The CDR3 contains 16 residues. CDR3 region: CASSHDRGDGDSPLHF.

The chain is built from TRBV29-1 and TRBJ2-2; there is no DNA to check the TCRdb D call of TRBD1. This CDR3 comprises 12 residues. Germline CDR1 SQVTM, CDR2 ANQGSEA. The CDR3 sequence: CSVVGDTGELFF.

The chain combines TRBV11-3 with TRBJ2-5; TCRdb lists TRBD1, though no DNA is available to test this call. Germline CDR1 is SGHNT and CDR2 is YENEEA. There are 15 residues in the CDR3. CDR3 sequence reads: CASSSGTSYQETQYF.

Frequency places this clonotype as medium-sized. The CDR3 spells CSVEGIGTRPYNEQFF. This chain connects TRBV29-1 to TRBJ2-1. Germline V CDR1 and CDR2: SQVTM, ANQGSEA. The CDR3 loop spans 16 amino acids.

This clonotype is deemed medium-sized by its frequency. V gene TRBV20-1 combines with J gene TRBJ2-1; TCRdb gives TRBD2 as the D gene, but with no DNA this cannot be confirmed. The CDR3 has 14 residues. CDR1 is DFQATT, CDR2 SNEGSKA, per germline (reference sequence). CDR3 amino acids: CSAVPGLSYNEQFF.

CDR3 sequence: CASSHGNYEQYF. This chain connects TRBV4-1 to TRBJ2-7. The CDR3 is made up of 12 amino acids. Germline CDR1 is MGHRA and CDR2 is YSYEKL.

By frequency, this clonotype registers medium-sized. V is TRBV25-1 and J is TRBJ1-6. The germline V gene encodes CDR1 MGHDK and CDR2 SYGVNS. CDR3 size: 14 residues. The CDR3 reads CASSAPGTDSPLHF.

J is TRBJ1-2 and V is TRBV12-3 or TRBV12-4; TCRdb indicates TRBD1, and absent DNA this call remains unverified. The CDR3 loop spans 15 amino acids. The CDR3 reads CASSFGGSAHYGYTF.

This clonotype shows up as medium-sized by frequency. The chain carries TRBV29-1 and TRBJ2-2; TCRdb returns TRBD1, unconfirmable since there is no DNA. Per germline, CDR1 SQVTM and CDR2 ANQGSEA. The CDR3 extends over 15 amino acids. The CDR3 loop reads CSVATGDHNTGELFF.

This clonotype is classed as medium-sized (0.01 to 0.1%) by frequency. This chain connects TRBV20-1 to TRBJ2-3; the TRBD1 assignment by TCRdb is unverifiable without DNA. CDR3 length: 15 amino acids. Germline CDR1 DFQATT, CDR2 SNEGSKA (reference sequence). The CDR3 loop reads CSARDDRVGSDTQYF.

Considering frequency, this clonotype is medium-sized. The V and J genes are TRBV5-1 and TRBJ2-5; TCRdb reports TRBD1, a call that lacks DNA to check it against. From germline, CDR1 is SGHRS and CDR2 YFSETQ. The CDR3 is made up of 15 amino acids. The CDR3 reads CASSWPGQGKETQYF.

The chain links TRBV29-1 to TRBJ2-7; TCRdb's D call of TRBD1 is untestable without DNA. Germline V gives CDR1 SQVTM, CDR2 ANQGSEA. The CDR3 is made up of 13 amino acids. The CDR3 spells CSIQTVSSYEQYF.

The genes are TRBV7-7 and TRBJ2-2; TCRdb outputs TRBD1, but without DNA this stays unchecked. Germline V gene data show CDR1 as SSHAT and CDR2 as FNYEAQ (reference sequence). The CDR3 covers 17 residues. The CDR3 spells CASSPGVGLGDTGELFF.

The chain joins TRBV19 to TRBJ2-1. Germline lookup yields CDR1 LNHDA and CDR2 SQIVND (reference sequence). The CDR3 is 11 residues long. The CDR3 protein is CASSLDNEQFF. Looking up the rest from reference TRBV19 and TRBJ2-1 gives the full variable domain: DGGITQSPKYLFRKEGQNVTLSCEQNLNHDAMYWYRQDPGQGLRLIYYSQIVNDFQKGDIAEGYSVSREKKESFPLTVTSAQKNPTAFYLCASSLDNEQFFGPGTRLTVL.

The rearrangement links TRBV21-1 to TRBJ2-7; TCRdb's assignment of TRBD2 cannot be checked, as there is no DNA. TRBV21-1 is a recognized pseudogene. The CDR3 has 16 residues. The CDR3 region is CASSKEGLADLYEQYF.